This T cell receptor (beta chain) was found in a study of Ad26.COV2.S vaccination and SARS-CoV-2 variants. Looking at the study overall: Ad26.COV2.S arm of COV1001 included the donor. Participants got Ad26.COV2.S intramuscularly, once or twice 56 days apart.

General study results and limits: Analyses that measured TCR breadth and depth may have underestimated total T cell responses. People who got the vaccine or the placebo had similar non-spike TCR breadth.

Regarding this clone: Its matching antigen is unknown.

The germline V gene encodes CDR1 MGHRA and CDR2 YSYEKL. J gave up 0 bases and V 1 base, and 10 bases lay outside the gene matches. The CDR3 totals 18 residues. Treatment described: over 15 received Ad26.COV2.S at low or high dose, single or two shots; 5 received placebo; per-sample allocation not given. It was on day 63 after the first vaccine or placebo injection that samples were taken. The data were produced by immunoSEQ multiplex PCR, yet TCRdb's version contains in-frame clones alone and is incomplete. The sample consists of 300,000 to 400,000 clones, about 89% of them appearing once. Source: peripheral blood, taken in a trial of Ad26.COV2.S vaccine versus placebo. The sequence was obtained from a person between 18 and 65 years old who received the Ad26.COV2.S COVID-19 vaccine or a placebo. The chain carries TRBV4-1 and TRBJ1-1; TRBD1 aligns across 8 bases. CDR3 loop: CASSQAAQGALVNTEAFF. CDR3 nucleotide sequence: TGCGCCAGCAGCCAAGCTGCTCAGGGGGCGTTGGTGAACACTGAAGCTTTCTTT.